This TCR beta chain was sequenced in a study of technical replicates of blood from several donors. With V trimmed by 5 bases and J by 6 bases, 9 bases remained unmatched. The CDR3 totals 16 residues. Germline V CDR1 and CDR2: SGHTA, FQGNSA. Using immunoSEQ multiplex PCR, the repertoire was profiled, and TCRdb retains in-frame clones only, with some absent. The sample includes tens of thousands of clones, over 80% of them seen just once. The V and J genes are TRBV7-2 and TRBJ2-7; 14 positions agree with TRBD2. This sequence was found in a human donor in good health. Sequenced input: T cells isolated from PBMCs. CDR3 bases: TGTGCCAGCAGCCCTTGGACTAGCGGGAGGATGTCCGAGCAGTACTTC. Protein product: CASSPWTSGRMSEQYF.